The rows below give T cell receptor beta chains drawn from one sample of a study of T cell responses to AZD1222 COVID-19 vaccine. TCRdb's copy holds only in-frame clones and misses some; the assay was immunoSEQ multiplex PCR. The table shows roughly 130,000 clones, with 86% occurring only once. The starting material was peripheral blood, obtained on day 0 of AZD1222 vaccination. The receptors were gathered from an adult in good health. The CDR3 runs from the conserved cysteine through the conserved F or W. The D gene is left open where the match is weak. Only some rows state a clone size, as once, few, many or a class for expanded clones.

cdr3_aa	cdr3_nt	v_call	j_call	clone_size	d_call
CASSIPTENYGYTF	TGTGCCAGTAGTATCCCCACAGAAAACTATGGCTACACCTTC	TRBV19	TRBJ1-2	NA	NA
CASGEGPDTQYF	TGTGCCAGCGGCGAGGGCCCCGATACGCAGTATTTT	TRBV9	TRBJ2-3	NA	NA
CASSLVSGLSGNTIYF	TGTGCCAGCAGCTTAGTTTCGGGGCTCTCTGGAAACACCATATATTTT	TRBV7-8	TRBJ1-3	NA	NA
CASSLTGTSNPYNEQFF	TGTGCCAGCAGTCTAACCGGGACTAGCAACCCCTACAATGAGCAGTTCTTC	TRBV27	TRBJ2-1	NA	TRBD2
CASSLAWGPNGNTIYF	TGTGCCAGCAGCTTAGCTTGGGGACCCAATGGAAACACCATATATTTT	TRBV11-2	TRBJ1-3	NA	NA
CASSSRTSGVSYEQYF	TGTGCCAGCAGCTCACGGACTAGCGGGGTCTCCTACGAGCAGTACTTC	TRBV13	TRBJ2-7	NA	TRBD2
CASRRRLAESYEQYF	TGTGCCAGCAGACGCCGACTAGCGGAGTCCTACGAGCAGTACTTC	TRBV6-5	TRBJ2-7	NA	TRBD2
CASSEMGDTQYF	TGTGCCAGCAGTGAAATGGGGGATACGCAGTATTTT	TRBV6-1	TRBJ2-3	few	NA
CASSLVQRETQYF	TGCGCCAGCAGCTTGGTACAAAGAGAGACCCAGTACTTC	TRBV5-1	TRBJ2-5	NA	NA
CASSSQGSAQPQHF	TGTGCCAGCAGCTCGCAGGGATCTGCTCAGCCCCAGCATTTT	TRBV5-4	TRBJ1-5	NA	NA
CASSVVGDNEKLFF	TGTGCCAGCAGCGTAGTGGGGGATAATGAAAAACTGTTTTTT	TRBV9	TRBJ1-4	NA	NA
CASSQTYVTGNSPLHF	TGTGCCAGCAGTCAGACTTACGTGACAGGCAATTCACCCCTCCACTTT	TRBV2	TRBJ1-6	NA	NA
CASSSALVEEQFF	TGTGCCAGCAGCTCGGCCCTCGTGGAGGAGCAGTTCTTC	TRBV13	TRBJ2-1	NA	NA
CASSYRGGPDTQYF	TGTGCCAGCAGTTACCGGGGGGGCCCAGATACGCAGTATTTT	TRBV6-2/TRBV6-3	TRBJ2-3	NA	TRBD2
CASRPGRHKYNEQFF	TGTGCCAGCAGGCCCGGTAGGCATAAGTACAATGAGCAGTTCTTC	TRBV28	TRBJ2-1	NA	NA
CASSLVQNYGYTF	TGTGCCAGCAGCTTGGTACAGAACTATGGCTACACCTTC	TRBV5-6	TRBJ1-2	NA	NA
CSATSGGEQFF	TGCAGTGCGACCTCGGGGGGAGAGCAGTTCTTC	TRBV20-1	TRBJ2-1	NA	TRBD2
CASSPIMTDRGLNTEAFF	TGTGCCAGCTCACCCATAATGACTGACAGGGGACTGAACACTGAAGCTTTCTTT	TRBV18	TRBJ1-1	NA	TRBD1
CASSPTQGGETQYF	TGTGCCAGCAGCCCTACCCAGGGGGGAGAGACCCAGTACTTC	TRBV9	TRBJ2-5	NA	NA
CASSPTRQHSGNTIYF	TGTGCCAGCTCACCAACCCGGCAGCACTCTGGAAACACCATATATTTT	TRBV18	TRBJ1-3	few	NA
CASSRDVRTEKLFF	TGTGCCAGTAGTAGGGACGTACGGACGGAAAAACTGTTTTTT	TRBV19	TRBJ1-4	once	NA
CASSLAEGDEQYF	TGTGCCAGCAGCCTAGCGGAGGGGGACGAGCAGTACTTC	TRBV7-7	TRBJ2-7	NA	NA
CASSRRAGTGGETQYF	TGTGCCAGCAGCCGGCGCGCCGGGACAGGGGGAGAGACCCAGTACTTC	TRBV5-5	TRBJ2-5	NA	TRBD1
CASSPPRGTGYEQYF	TGTGCCAGCTCACCCCCGAGGGGCACAGGGTACGAGCAGTACTTC	TRBV18	TRBJ2-7	NA	NA
CASSLDGEGGRGYTF	TGTGCCAGCAGCTTAGATGGCGAGGGTGGTCGTGGCTACACCTTC	TRBV7-2	TRBJ1-2	once	NA
CASSPAQTPRPDTQYF	TGTGCCAGCTCACCAGCCCAAACCCCCAGGCCAGATACGCAGTATTTT	TRBV18	TRBJ2-3	NA	NA
CASSVQRNTEAFF	TGTGCCAGCAGCGTGCAGAGGAACACTGAAGCTTTCTTT	TRBV9	TRBJ1-1	NA	NA
CASTTGTGNSPLHF	TGCGCCAGCACCACCGGGACGGGAAATTCACCCCTCCACTTT	TRBV5-1	TRBJ1-6	NA	NA
CASSPRGIPYNEQFF	TGTGCCAGCAGTCCCCGGGGGATACCCTACAATGAGCAGTTCTTC	TRBV27	TRBJ2-1	NA	NA
CASSAEPGQGARETQYF	TGTGCCAGCAGCGCTGAACCGGGACAGGGGGCACGAGAGACCCAGTACTTC	TRBV5-5	TRBJ2-5	NA	TRBD1
CASSPLEAGGANEQYF	TGTGCCAGCTCACCACTCGAGGCAGGGGGCGCGAACGAGCAGTACTTC	TRBV18	TRBJ2-7	once	TRBD1
CASSLAGSYQPQHF	TGTGCCAGCAGCTTAGCCGGGTCTTATCAGCCCCAGCATTTT	TRBV7-6	TRBJ1-5	NA	NA
CASSLRGETLYEQYF	TGTGCCAGCAGCTTAAGGGGGGAGACGTTATACGAGCAGTACTTC	TRBV7-2	TRBJ2-7	NA	NA
CASSPRTGELGYTF	TGTGCCAGCTCACCCCGGACAGGGGAGCTTGGCTACACCTTC	TRBV18	TRBJ1-2	NA	TRBD1
CASSPGPGQGAGYGYTF	TGTGCCAGCAGCCCCGGTCCGGGACAGGGGGCGGGCTATGGCTACACCTTC	TRBV7-2	TRBJ1-2	NA	TRBD1
CASSLSWGSTEAFF	TGTGCCAGCAGTTTATCGTGGGGGAGTACTGAAGCTTTCTTT	TRBV27	TRBJ1-1	NA	NA
CASSVVFGPEGEQFF	TGTGCCAGCAGCGTAGTTTTCGGACCGGAGGGTGAGCAGTTCTTC	TRBV9	TRBJ2-1	few	NA
CASSPLTGNQPQHF	TGTGCCAGCAGTCCACTCACCGGCAATCAGCCCCAGCATTTT	TRBV6-5	TRBJ1-5	NA	NA
CAWSGVYNSPLHF	TGTGCCTGGAGCGGGGTCTATAATTCACCCCTCCACTTT	TRBV30	TRBJ1-6	once	NA
CASSLSSGVGYTF	TGTGCCAGCAGTCTCAGCTCAGGGGTTGGCTACACCTTC	TRBV12-3/TRBV12-4	TRBJ1-2	NA	NA
CASSPTSGKYNEQFF	TGCGCCAGCAGCCCGACTAGCGGGAAGTACAATGAGCAGTTCTTC	TRBV4-1	TRBJ2-1	NA	TRBD2
CASSYERAVQPQHF	TGTGCCAGCAGTTACGAACGGGCCGTTCAGCCCCAGCATTTT	TRBV6-6	TRBJ1-5	NA	NA
CASSQEDYYTDTQYF	TGCGCCAGCAGCCAAGAAGACTATTACACAGATACGCAGTATTTT	TRBV4-1	TRBJ2-3	NA	NA
CATSLGEDQPQHF	TGTGCCACCTCACTCGGGGAAGACCAGCCCCAGCATTTT	TRBV2	TRBJ1-5	NA	NA
CASSKQGGMVETEAFF	TGTGCCAGCAGCAAACAGGGAGGAATGGTGGAGACTGAAGCTTTCTTT	TRBV5-8	TRBJ1-1	once	NA
CASSPVTGLYEQYF	TGTGCCAGCTCACCCGTGACGGGATTGTACGAGCAGTACTTC	TRBV18	TRBJ2-7	NA	NA
CAWSTGTTSYNEQFF	TGTGCCTGGAGTACCGGGACTACCTCCTACAATGAGCAGTTCTTC	TRBV30	TRBJ2-1	NA	TRBD2
CASSQPGQGRLYGYTF	TGCGCCAGCAGCCAACCGGGACAGGGGAGACTCTATGGCTACACCTTC	TRBV4-3	TRBJ1-2	NA	TRBD1
CASSEWRLAGNNEQFF	TGCGCCAGCAGTGAGTGGCGTCTAGCGGGCAACAATGAGCAGTTCTTC	TRBV10-1	TRBJ2-1	NA	TRBD2
CASSELRSGNTIYF	TGCGCCAGCAGTGAGTTGAGATCTGGAAACACCATATATTTT	TRBV10-2	TRBJ1-3	once	NA
CAWTIDRYTEAFF	TGTGCCTGGACCATCGACAGGTACACTGAAGCTTTCTTT	TRBV30	TRBJ1-1	NA	NA
CASSLVAGGGTEAFF	TGTGCCAGCAGCTTAGTGGCAGGGGGTGGCACTGAAGCTTTCTTT	TRBV7-6	TRBJ1-1	NA	TRBD1
CASSAPSRPFEQFF	TGTGCCAGCAGTGCTCCCAGTAGGCCGTTCGAGCAGTTCTTC	TRBV7-2	TRBJ2-1	NA	NA
CASSQEGLANEQFF	TGTGCCAGCAGCCAAGAGGGACTAGCTAATGAGCAGTTCTTC	TRBV4-2	TRBJ2-1	NA	TRBD2
CASRPEGPMQPQHF	TGTGCCAGCCGCCCGGAGGGTCCAATGCAGCCCCAGCATTTT	TRBV19	TRBJ1-5	NA	NA
CASRSGTGPYNPEAFF	TGCGCCAGCAGGTCCGGGACAGGGCCCTATAACCCTGAAGCTTTCTTT	TRBV5-1	TRBJ1-1	NA	TRBD1
CASSPRVSGTQYF	TGTGCCAGCAGCCCTAGGGTTAGCGGGACCCAGTACTTC	TRBV12-3/TRBV12-4	TRBJ2-5	many	NA